These T cell receptor beta chains were read from a single sample in a study of blood T cell repertoires in COVID-19. Generated by immunoSEQ multiplex PCR, the TCRdb table keeps only in-frame clones and is missing some. The sample contains 350,000 to 450,000 clones, approximately 86% of which appear only once. Specimen: peripheral blood. These receptors all come from a human donor in a cohort sampled during active COVID-19. Each CDR3 is given with its conserved first and last residue. D genes are given only for firm matches. The size entry is marked missing in some rows and otherwise reads once, few, many or a size class.

j_call clone_size v_call d_call cdr3_nt cdr3_aa
TRBJ2-2 few TRBV27 TRBD1 TGTGCCAGCTGGGACAGGGGGACCGGGGAGCTGTTTTTT CASWDRGTGELFF
TRBJ2-2 . TRBV19 TRBD1 TGTGCCAGTAGTATAGTGGCAGGGACAGGGGGCACCGGGGAGCTGTTTTTT CASSIVAGTGGTGELFF
TRBJ1-1 . TRBV5-1 TRBD1 TGCGCCAGCAGCCAGGCCCCCAGGGGGGACACTGAAGCTTTCTTT CASSQAPRGDTEAFF
TRBJ2-3 . TRBV10-3 TRBD2 TGTGCCATCAAGGGGACTAGCGGTAGCACAGATACGCAGTATTTT CAIKGTSGSTDTQYF
TRBJ2-1 . TRBV5-1 TRBD2 TGCGCCAGCAGGTTTTCCGGGGGGAATGAGCAGTTCTTC CASRFSGGNEQFF
TRBJ1-2 . TRBV2 TRBD1 TGTGCCAGCCGATCCACCGGGACAGGGGCCTATGGCTACACCTTC CASRSTGTGAYGYTF
TRBJ2-7 few TRBV4-1 TRBD2 TGCGCCAGCAGCCGCCTATCTAGCGGGGGGGACTACGAGCAGTACTTC CASSRLSSGGDYEQYF
TRBJ2-7 . TRBV5-4 . TGTGCCAGCAGCTTGCGGGACTCTGCCTACGAGCAGTACTTC CASSLRDSAYEQYF
TRBJ2-3 once TRBV18 TRBD2 TGTGCCAGCTCACCGACTAGCGGGAGAGGGGAAGATACGCAGTATTTT CASSPTSGRGEDTQYF
TRBJ1-2 . TRBV10-3 . TGTGCCATCAGCGACCCAAGATGGAGATATGGCTACACCTTC CAISDPRWRYGYTF
TRBJ2-1 . TRBV9 TRBD2 TGTGCCAGCAGCCGCAGTCATGGGCGGGGGGGCTCCTACAATGAGCAGTTCTTC CASSRSHGRGGSYNEQFF
TRBJ1-2 . TRBV4-1 . TGCGCCAGCAGCCAAGACAGGGCCCATAACTATGGCTACACCTTC CASSQDRAHNYGYTF
TRBJ2-7 . TRBV7-9 . TGTGCCAGCAGCTTGTCAACCTCCAAGGGGGTCTACGAGCAGTACTTC CASSLSTSKGVYEQYF
TRBJ2-5 . TRBV4-1 TRBD1 TGCGCCAGCAGCCAAGATCAAAGGGGGCAGGAGACCCAGTACTTC CASSQDQRGQETQYF
TRBJ2-5 . TRBV11-2 TRBD1 TGTGCCAGCAGCCCAGGACAGGGGGCAGGAGAGACCCAGTACTTC CASSPGQGAGETQYF
TRBJ2-1 . TRBV18 TRBD1 TGTGCCAGCTCACCCTTGGACAGGGGACTATACAATGAGCAGTTCTTC CASSPLDRGLYNEQFF
TRBJ2-2 . TRBV4-2 TRBD1 TGTGCCAGCAGCCAAGATCAGGGGGCGAACACCGGGGAGCTGTTTTTT CASSQDQGANTGELFF
TRBJ1-2 . TRBV4-2 TRBD1 TGTGCCAGCAGCCAAGATCGGGGACAGGCGAACTATGGCTACACCTTC CASSQDRGQANYGYTF
TRBJ2-7 . TRBV21-1 . TGTGCCAGCAGCAAAACAGCGGACGAGCAGTACTTC CASSKTADEQYF
TRBJ2-3 . TRBV7-2 TRBD2 TGTGCCAGCAGGGTTTCAGCGGGGGATACGCAGTATTTT CASRVSAGDTQYF
TRBJ1-3 . TRBV5-1 . TGCGCCAGCAGCTTGCCCGGGGTCGGCGGAAACACCATATATTTT CASSLPGVGGNTIYF
TRBJ1-2 . TRBV25-1 . TGTGCCAGCAGTGCCACCTCGGACACGGTTAACTATGGCTACACCTTC CASSATSDTVNYGYTF
TRBJ2-1 . TRBV10-2 . TGCGCCACCCTGAGCGGTTTTGGCTCCTACAATGAGCAGTTCTTC CATLSGFGSYNEQFF
TRBJ1-4 once TRBV4-2 TRBD1 TGTGCCAGCAGCCCGACTACAGGGGCAGGAGGAGGGAATGAAAAACTGTTTTTT CASSPTTGAGGGNEKLFF
TRBJ2-5 . TRBV25-1 . TGTGCCAGCAGTGGGGGCTACCAAGAGACCCAGTACTTC CASSGGYQETQYF
TRBJ2-3 once TRBV2 . TGTGCCAGCAGTGAAGCGTCTATTCCCGAGCAGACAAAATACACAGATACGCAGTATTTT CASSEASIPEQTKYTDTQYF
TRBJ2-4 . TRBV2 TRBD1 TGTGCCAGCAGAAAAGGGACAGGGGGGAACATTCAGTACTTC CASRKGTGGNIQYF
TRBJ2-3 . TRBV6-4 TRBD2 TGTGCCAGCAGTGACGGAGGGGGGACTAGCGGGGGAGGCACAGATACGCAGTATTTT CASSDGGGTSGGGTDTQYF
TRBJ2-2 . TRBV18 . TGTGCCAGCTCACCACTCCCTATAAGGAACACCGGGGAGCTGTTTTTT CASSPLPIRNTGELFF
TRBJ2-7 . TRBV9 . TGTGCCAGCAGCGTAGGGTTGGGAGGTTCCTACGAGCAGTACTTC CASSVGLGGSYEQYF
TRBJ2-1 . TRBV21-1 . TGTGCCAGCAGCCAACGAGTCAATGAGCAGTTCTTC CASSQRVNEQFF
TRBJ1-1 few TRBV5-4 . TGTGCCAGCAGCTTGGGGCTGAACATGAACACTGAAGCTTTCTTT CASSLGLNMNTEAFF
TRBJ2-3 once TRBV3-1/TRBV3-2 TRBD2 TGTGCCAGCAGCCGTCTGACTAGCGCGGCAGATACGCAGTATTTT CASSRLTSAADTQYF
TRBJ2-7 . TRBV6-5 TRBD1 TGTGCCAGCAGTTACTCCTGGACAGGAAATTACGAGCAGTACTTC CASSYSWTGNYEQYF
TRBJ1-3 . TRBV28 . TGTGCCAGCACCGCTACGCCTGGAAACACCATATATTTT CASTATPGNTIYF
TRBJ1-6 . TRBV2 . TGTGCCAGCAGCAGGGTCCCATATAATTCACCCCTCCACTTT CASSRVPYNSPLHF
TRBJ2-3 . TRBV13 . TGTGCCAGCAGCCGGGACATCAGCACAGATACGCAGTATTTT CASSRDISTDTQYF
TRBJ2-5 . TRBV14 . TGTGCCAGCAGCCAAGAATTCGCTACTCCGCAGTACTTC CASSQEFATPQYF
TRBJ2-3 . TRBV30 . TGTGCCTGGGTCTACGGGGGCACAGATACGCAGTATTTT CAWVYGGTDTQYF
TRBJ1-3 . TRBV23-1 . TGCGCCAGCACGAGACCTAGGTTTGGTAACACCATATATTTT CASTRPRFGNTIYF
TRBJ2-5 . TRBV25-1 . TGTGCCAGCAGTGAATCCCAGGGTGGCCAAGAGACCCAGTACTTC CASSESQGGQETQYF
TRBJ1-6 few TRBV6-5 TRBD1 TGTGCCAGCCATTTAAAGGACAGGGATAATTCACCCCTCCACTTT CASHLKDRDNSPLHF
TRBJ2-1 . TRBV11-2 . TGTGCCAGCAGCCCCCTTAGCATGCATGAGCAGTTCTTC CASSPLSMHEQFF
TRBJ2-5 . TRBV20-1 . TGCAGTGCTAGTACTATGGTGGGAGACCAAGAGACCCAGTACTTC CSASTMVGDQETQYF
TRBJ2-7 . TRBV6-5 . TGTGCCACCCCCGACACCCCCTTTGGGCAGTACTTC CATPDTPFGQYF
TRBJ1-3 . TRBV4-2 TRBD1 TGTGCCAGCAGCCTAAACAGGGGCGTCCAAAACACCATATATTTT CASSLNRGVQNTIYF
TRBJ1-2 . TRBV2 TRBD1 TGTGCCAGCAGAATTTCGACAGGGAATCGTGGCTACACCTTC CASRISTGNRGYTF
TRBJ1-5 . TRBV28 . TGTGCCAGCAGCTCAGGGGGCAATCAGCCCCAGCATTTT CASSSGGNQPQHF
TRBJ1-1 . TRBV5-1 . TGCGCCAGCAGCTCTGGCAGGGGTTCGAACACTGAAGCTTTCTTT CASSSGRGSNTEAFF
TRBJ1-5 . TRBV6-6 . TGTGCCAGCAGTTACTCGACAGGAGTCGGGCCCCAGCATTTT CASSYSTGVGPQHF
TRBJ2-2 . TRBV10-2 . TGCGCCAGCAGCCTCCGCAGGGGAAACACCGGGGAGCTGTTTTTT CASSLRRGNTGELFF
TRBJ1-5 . TRBV2 . TGTGCCAGCAGAGCCGACAGATACTATCAGCCCCAGCATTTT CASRADRYYQPQHF
TRBJ1-5 . TRBV2 . TGTGCCAGCAGTGAATACTTCCCCAATCAGCCCCAGCATTTT CASSEYFPNQPQHF
TRBJ1-6 . TRBV27 . TGTGCCAGCAGTTTATTCAGTAATTCACCCCTCCACTTT CASSLFSNSPLHF
TRBJ1-3 . TRBV18 . TGTGCCAGCTCACCGAGCGCGAGCCTTATTTTCTCTGGAAACACCATATATTTT CASSPSASLIFSGNTIYF